This T cell receptor beta chain was recovered during a study of cytomegalovirus exposure and HLA in healthy donors. With 60 Vbeta and 13 Jbeta primers, the PCR was carried out. TCRdb's table, derived via immunoSEQ multiplex PCR, lists solely in-frame clones and lacks some. In the table there are 70,000 or so clones, roughly four fifths of which are singletons. This CDR3 is built from 15 residues. In germline, CDR1 is SGHAT, CDR2 FQNNGV. Trimming removed 4 bases from V and 10 bases from J, with 20 bases in between. This chain connects TRBV11-2 to TRBJ2-1; perhaps TRBD2 as D (6 bases). The sequenced sample consisted of PBMCs. This clonotype was obtained from a man between 18 and 35 years old in good health and CMV-seronegative. The CDR3 loop reads CASSSSGTFRWEQFF. CDR3 bases: TGTGCCAGCAGCTCTAGTGGGACTTTCCGATGGGAGCAGTTCTTC.